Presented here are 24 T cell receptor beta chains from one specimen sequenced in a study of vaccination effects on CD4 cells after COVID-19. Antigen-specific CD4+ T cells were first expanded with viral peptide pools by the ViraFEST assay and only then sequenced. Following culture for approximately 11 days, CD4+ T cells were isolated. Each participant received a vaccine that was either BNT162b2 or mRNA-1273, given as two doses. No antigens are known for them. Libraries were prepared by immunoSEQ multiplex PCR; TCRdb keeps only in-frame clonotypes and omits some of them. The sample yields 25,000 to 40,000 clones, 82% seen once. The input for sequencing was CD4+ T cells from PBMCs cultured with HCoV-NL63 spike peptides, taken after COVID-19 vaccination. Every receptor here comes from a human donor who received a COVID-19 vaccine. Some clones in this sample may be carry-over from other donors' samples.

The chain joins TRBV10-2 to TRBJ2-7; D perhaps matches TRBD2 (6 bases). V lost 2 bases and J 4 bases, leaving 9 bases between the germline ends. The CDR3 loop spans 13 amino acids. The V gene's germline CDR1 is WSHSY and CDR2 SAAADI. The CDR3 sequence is CASSEGGKYEQYV. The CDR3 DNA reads TGCGCCAGCAGTGAGGGGGGGAAGTACGAGCAGTACGTC.

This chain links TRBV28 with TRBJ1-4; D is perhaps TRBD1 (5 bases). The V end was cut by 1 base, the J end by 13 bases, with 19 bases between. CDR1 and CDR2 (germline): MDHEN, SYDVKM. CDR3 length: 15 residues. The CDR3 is CASSLSSQGPPRLFF. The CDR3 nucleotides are TGTGCCAGCAGTTTATCGTCTCAGGGCCCACCGAGACTGTTTTTT. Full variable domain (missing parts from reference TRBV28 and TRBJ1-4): DVKVTQSSRYLVKRTGEKVFLECVQDMDHENMFWYRQDPGLGLRLIYFSYDVKMKEKGDIPEGYSVSREKKERFSLILESASTNQTSMYLCASSLSSQGPPRLFFGSGTQLSVL.

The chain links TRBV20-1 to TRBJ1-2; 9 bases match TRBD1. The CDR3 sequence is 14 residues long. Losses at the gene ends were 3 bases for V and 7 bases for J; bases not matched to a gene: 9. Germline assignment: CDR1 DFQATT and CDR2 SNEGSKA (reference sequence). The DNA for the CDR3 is TGCAGTGCTAGTGCCTCCGGGACAGGGTTTGGCTACACCTTC. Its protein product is CSASASGTGFGYTF.

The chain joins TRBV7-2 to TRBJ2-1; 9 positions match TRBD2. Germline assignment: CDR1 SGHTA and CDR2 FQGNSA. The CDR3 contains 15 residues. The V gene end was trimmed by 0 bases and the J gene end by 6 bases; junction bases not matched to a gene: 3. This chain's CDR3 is CASSLASGGFNEQFF. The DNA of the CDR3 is TGTGCCAGCAGCTTAGCGAGCGGGGGGTTCAATGAGCAGTTCTTC.

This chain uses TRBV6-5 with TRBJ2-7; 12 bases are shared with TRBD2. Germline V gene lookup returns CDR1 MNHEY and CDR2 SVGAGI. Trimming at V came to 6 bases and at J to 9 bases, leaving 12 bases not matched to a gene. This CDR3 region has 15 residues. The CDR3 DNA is TGTGCCAGCAGGGCCGGGACTAGCGGGTTCGCCGGGCAGTACGTC. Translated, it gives CASRAGTSGFAGQYV.

CDR3 in amino acids: CASSQLATNEKLFF. The CDR3 coding sequence is TGTGCCAGCAGCCAACTTGCAACTAATGAAAAACTGTTTTTT. The rearrangement links TRBV3-1 (or the pseudogene TRBV3-2) to TRBJ1-4, with unresolved D. The V and J ends lost 2 bases and 0 bases respectively, with 4 bases between them. The CDR3 is 14 residues long. Germline CDR1 is LGHDT and CDR2 is YNNKEL (reference sequence).

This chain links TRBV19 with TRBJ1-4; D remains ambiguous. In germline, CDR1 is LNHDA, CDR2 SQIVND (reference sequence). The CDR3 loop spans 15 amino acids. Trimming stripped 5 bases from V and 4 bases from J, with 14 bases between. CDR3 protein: CASSRNGQFNEKLFF. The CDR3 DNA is TGTGCCAGTAGTCGTAATGGGCAGTTTAATGAAAAACTGTTTTTT.

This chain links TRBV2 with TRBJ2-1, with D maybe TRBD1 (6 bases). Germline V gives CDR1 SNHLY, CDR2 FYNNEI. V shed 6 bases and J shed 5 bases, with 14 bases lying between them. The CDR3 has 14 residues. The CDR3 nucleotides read TGTGCCAGCAGCCTTTTAGCAGGGGACAATGAGCAGTTCTTC. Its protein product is CASSLLAGDNEQFF.

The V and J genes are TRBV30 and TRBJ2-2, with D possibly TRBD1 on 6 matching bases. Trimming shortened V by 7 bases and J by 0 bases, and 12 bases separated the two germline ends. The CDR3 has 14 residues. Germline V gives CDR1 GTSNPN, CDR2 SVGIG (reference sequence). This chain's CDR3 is CALSRGTNTGELFF. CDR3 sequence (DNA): TGTGCCTTATCCAGGGGAACGAACACCGGGGAGCTGTTTTTT.

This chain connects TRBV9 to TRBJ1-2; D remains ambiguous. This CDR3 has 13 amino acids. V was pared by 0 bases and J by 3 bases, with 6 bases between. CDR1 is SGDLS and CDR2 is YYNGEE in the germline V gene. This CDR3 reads CASSVDSDYGYTF. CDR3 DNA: TGTGCCAGCAGCGTAGACAGTGACTATGGCTACACCTTC.

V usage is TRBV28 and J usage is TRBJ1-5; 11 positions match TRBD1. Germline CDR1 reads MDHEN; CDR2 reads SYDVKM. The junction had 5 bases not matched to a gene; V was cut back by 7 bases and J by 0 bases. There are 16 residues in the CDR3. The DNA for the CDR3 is TGTGCCAGCATCCGGGACAGGGGGGGTAGCAATCAGCCCCAGCATTTT. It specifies CASIRDRGGSNQPQHF.

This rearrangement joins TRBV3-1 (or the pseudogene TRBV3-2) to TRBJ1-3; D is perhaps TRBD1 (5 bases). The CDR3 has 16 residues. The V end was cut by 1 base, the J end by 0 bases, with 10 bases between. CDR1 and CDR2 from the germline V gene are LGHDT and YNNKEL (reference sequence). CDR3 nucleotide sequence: TGTGCCAGCAGCCAAGGTGGGGCTAGCTCTGGAAACACCATATATTTT. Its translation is CASSQGGASSGNTIYF.

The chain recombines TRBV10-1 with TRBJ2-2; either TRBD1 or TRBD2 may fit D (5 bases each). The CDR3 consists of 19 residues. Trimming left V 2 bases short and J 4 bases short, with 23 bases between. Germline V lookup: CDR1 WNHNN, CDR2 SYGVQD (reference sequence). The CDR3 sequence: CASSEAGALGPRGTGELFF. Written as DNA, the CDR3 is TGCGCCAGCAGTGAGGCTGGGGCTCTGGGTCCCCGGGGCACCGGGGAGCTGTTTTTT.

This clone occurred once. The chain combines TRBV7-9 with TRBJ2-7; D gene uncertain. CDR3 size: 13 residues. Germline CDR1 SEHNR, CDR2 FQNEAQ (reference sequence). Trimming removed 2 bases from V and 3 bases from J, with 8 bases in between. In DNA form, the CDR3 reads TGTGCCAGCAGCTTAAATACGGACTACGAGCAGTACGTC. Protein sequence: CASSLNTDYEQYV.

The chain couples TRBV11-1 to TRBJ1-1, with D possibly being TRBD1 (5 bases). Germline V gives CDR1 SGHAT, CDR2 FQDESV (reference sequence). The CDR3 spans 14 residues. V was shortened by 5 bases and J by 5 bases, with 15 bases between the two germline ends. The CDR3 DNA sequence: TGTGCCAGCAGCGGGGCAGGGTTTTCTACTGAAGCTTTCTTT. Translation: CASSGAGFSTEAFF. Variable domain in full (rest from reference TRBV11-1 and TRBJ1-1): EAEVAQSPRYKITEKSQAVAFWCDPISGHATLYWYRQILGQGPELLVQFQDESVVDDSQLPKDRFSAERLKGVDSTLKIQPAELGDSAMYLCASSGAGFSTEAFFGQGTRLTVV.

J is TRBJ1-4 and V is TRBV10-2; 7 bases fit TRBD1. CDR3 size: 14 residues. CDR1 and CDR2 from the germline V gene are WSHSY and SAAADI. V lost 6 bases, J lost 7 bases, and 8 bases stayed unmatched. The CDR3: CASSTTGKGEKLFF. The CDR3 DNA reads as TGCGCCAGCAGCACGACAGGGAAGGGTGAAAAACTGTTTTTT.

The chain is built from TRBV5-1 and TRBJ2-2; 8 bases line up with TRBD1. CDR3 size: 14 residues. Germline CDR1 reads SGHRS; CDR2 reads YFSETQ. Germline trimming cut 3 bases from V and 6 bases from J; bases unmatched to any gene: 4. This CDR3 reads CASSSQGAAGELFF. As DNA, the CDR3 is TGCGCCAGCAGCTCGCAGGGGGCGGCCGGGGAGCTGTTTTTT.

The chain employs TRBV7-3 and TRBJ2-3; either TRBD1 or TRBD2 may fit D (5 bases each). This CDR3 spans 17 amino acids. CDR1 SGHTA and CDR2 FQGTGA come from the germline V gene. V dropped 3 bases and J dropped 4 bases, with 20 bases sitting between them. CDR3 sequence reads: CASSFRRRKGTADTQYF. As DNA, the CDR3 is TGTGCCAGCAGCTTTAGACGTCGGAAAGGGACGGCAGATACGCAGTATTTT.

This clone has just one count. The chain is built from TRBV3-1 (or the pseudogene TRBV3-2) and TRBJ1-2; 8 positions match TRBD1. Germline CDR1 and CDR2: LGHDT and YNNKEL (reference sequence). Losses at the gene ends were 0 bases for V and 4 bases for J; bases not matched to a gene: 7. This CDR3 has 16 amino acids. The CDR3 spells CASSQDSTGEGYGYTF. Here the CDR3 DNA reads TGTGCCAGCAGCCAAGATTCGACAGGGGAGGGCTATGGCTACACCTTC.

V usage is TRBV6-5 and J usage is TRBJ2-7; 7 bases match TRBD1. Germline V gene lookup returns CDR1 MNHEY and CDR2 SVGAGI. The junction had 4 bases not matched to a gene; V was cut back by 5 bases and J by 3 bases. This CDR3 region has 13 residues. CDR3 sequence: CASSLRQGYEQYV. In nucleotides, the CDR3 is TGTGCCAGCAGTCTCAGACAGGGCTACGAGCAGTACGTC.

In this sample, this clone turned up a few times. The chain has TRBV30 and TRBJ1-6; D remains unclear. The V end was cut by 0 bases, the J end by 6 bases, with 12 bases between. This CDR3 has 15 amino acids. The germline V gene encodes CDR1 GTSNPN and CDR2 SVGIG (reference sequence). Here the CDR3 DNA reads TGTGCCTGGAGTGTACACCCTACTTCTAATTCACCCCTCCACTTT. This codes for CAWSVHPTSNSPLHF. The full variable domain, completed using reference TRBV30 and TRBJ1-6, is SQTIHQWPATLVQPVGSPLSLECTVEGTSNPNLYWYRQAAGRGLQLLFYSVGIGQISSEVPQNLSASRPQDRQFILSSKKLLLSDSGFYLCAWSVHPTSNSPLHFGNGTRLTVT.

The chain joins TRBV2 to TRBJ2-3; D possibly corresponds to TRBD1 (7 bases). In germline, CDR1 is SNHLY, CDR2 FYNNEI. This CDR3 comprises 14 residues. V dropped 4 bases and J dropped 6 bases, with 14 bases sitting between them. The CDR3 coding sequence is TGTGCCAGCAGTGGACAGGGTGGGAGGGATACGCAGTATTTT. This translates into CASSGQGGRDTQYF.

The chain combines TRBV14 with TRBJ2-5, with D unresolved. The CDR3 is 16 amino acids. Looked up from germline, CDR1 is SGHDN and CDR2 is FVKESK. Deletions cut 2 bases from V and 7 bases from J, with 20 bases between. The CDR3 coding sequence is TGTGCCAGCAGCCAATACGAAACGACCCGATTGCGGACCCAGTACTTC. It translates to CASSQYETTRLRTQYF.

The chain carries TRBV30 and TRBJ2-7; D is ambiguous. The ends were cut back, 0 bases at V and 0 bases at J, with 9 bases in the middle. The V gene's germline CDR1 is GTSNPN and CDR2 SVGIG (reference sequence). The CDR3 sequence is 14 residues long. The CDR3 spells CAWSVHTSSYEQYV. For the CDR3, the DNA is TGTGCCTGGAGTGTACATACGAGCTCCTACGAGCAGTACGTC.